This T cell receptor (beta chain) was captured by sequencing in a study of response to subunit inactivated influenza vaccine. The CDR3 spans 12 residues. V was shortened by 11 bases and J by 4 bases, with 15 bases between the two germline ends. The V gene's germline CDR1 is SNHLY and CDR2 FYNNEI. TCRdb itself ran the RT-PCR reads through MiXCR, one entry per CDR3 protein. The sample records roughly 700,000 distinct CDR3 sequences, roughly 13% being singletons. The TCR comes from a man in his fifties or sixties who received an inactivated influenza vaccine. The sequences come from PBMCs from blood, collected roughly 2 weeks before vaccination. The chain joins TRBV2 to TRBJ2-7, with D possibly matching TRBD2 (5 bases). The CDR3 spells CAGKGETYEQYF. For the CDR3, the DNA is TGTGCCGGGAAGGGAGAAACGTACGAGCAGTACTTC.